One sample yielded the 15 T cell receptor beta chains listed below, sequenced in a study of blood T cells in healthy people across ages. A second about 6 to 12 cycle PCR used barcoded and J-beta primers. TCRdb redid the calling of the 5' RACE reads with MiXCR, one entry per CDR3 protein. The repertoire holds roughly 550,000 distinct CDR3 sequences, around 24% seen once, with just over 8.5% in the top ten. A further study also used this sample, focusing on T cells of mothers and their children.

The sample comprised blood. All receptors come from a boy aged 5-17 years in good health.

This clonotype was observed a handful of times. The genes are TRBV9 and TRBJ2-5; 7 bases align to TRBD2. Germline values: CDR1 SGDLS, CDR2 YYNGEE. CDR3 length: 14 residues. V dropped 0 bases and J dropped 2; count of bases not matched to a gene: 1. CDR3 protein: CASSVVGGQETQYF. The CDR3, as DNA: TGTGCCAGCAGCGTAGTGGGGGGGCAAGAGACCCAGTACTTC.

This clonotype has only one observation. The J gene is TRBJ2-5, the V gene TRBV24-1, with D hard to call. With 6 bases removed from V and 5 bases from J, the gap between germline ends came to 18 bases. Per germline, CDR1 KGHDR and CDR2 SFDVKD. The CDR3 has 15 residues. This chain's CDR3 is CATSSITDETETQYF. The CDR3 DNA reads TGTGCCACCAGTAGCATTACAGACGAAACTGAGACCCAGTACTTC.

The chain uses TRBV6-6 and TRBJ2-4, with D perhaps being TRBD1 or TRBD2 (6 bases each). The germline CDR1 and CDR2 sequences are MNHNY and SVGAGI (reference sequence). The CDR3 loop spans 12 amino acids. V was pared by 10 bases and J by 9 bases, with 16 bases between. This CDR3 is CATQRGESIQYF. The CDR3 coding sequence is TGTGCCACCCAAAGGGGGGAAAGCATTCAGTACTTC.

This chain connects TRBV28 to TRBJ2-1; 8 positions agree with TRBD1. After removal of 9 bases from V and 0 bases from J, the junction contained 4 bases not matched to a gene. The CDR3 covers 14 residues. Germline values: CDR1 MDHEN, CDR2 SYDVKM. The CDR3 bases are TGTGCCAGTCAGGGGGCGAACTCCTACAATGAGCAGTTCTTC. Translated, it gives CASQGANSYNEQFF.

This clonotype was detected a few times. This rearrangement joins TRBV24-1 to TRBJ2-2; 8 nucleotides line up with TRBD1. CDR1 KGHDR and CDR2 SFDVKD come from the germline V gene. V was pared by 5 bases and J by 1 base, with 5 bases of the junction left unmatched. This CDR3 contains 16 residues. CDR3 coding DNA: TGTGCCACCAGTGCCCCCGGGACAGGGAACACCGGGGAGCTGTTTTTT. As protein: CATSAPGTGNTGELFF.

This clonotype was picked up a small number of times. This chain joins TRBV7-8 and TRBJ2-5, with 10 bases matching TRBD2. The J call may not be correct, given that the DNA end is closer to TRBJ2-7. The CDR3 loop spans 15 amino acids. Per germline, CDR1 SGHVS and CDR2 FQNEAQ. The CDR3 sequence: CASSLGTSAHYEQYF. CDR3 in DNA: TGTGCCAGCAGCCTTGGGACTAGCGCACATTACGAGCAGTACTTC.

This chain joins TRBV27 and TRBJ2-1; the D gene is possibly TRBD1 (6 bases). The V end lost 4 bases, the J end lost 6 bases, and 16 bases lay between the germline ends. The CDR3 is 15 residues long. The germline V gene has CDR1 MNHEY and CDR2 SMNVEV (reference sequence). The chain's CDR3 is CASSSPLQGFNEQFF. The DNA for the CDR3 is TGTGCCAGCAGTTCTCCCCTCCAGGGGTTCAATGAGCAGTTCTTC.

This clonotype showed up just a few times. The J gene is TRBJ2-5, the V gene TRBV7-2, with D possibly TRBD2 on 5 matching bases. V dropped 0 bases and J dropped 5 bases, with 13 bases sitting between them. Germline V lookup: CDR1 SGHTA, CDR2 FQGNSA. The CDR3 length is 15 residues. CDR3 residues: CASSLAPRVGETQYF. CDR3 sequence (DNA): TGTGCCAGCAGCTTAGCCCCGAGGGTTGGGGAGACCCAGTACTTC.

The rearrangement links TRBV7-3 to TRBJ2-5; D is unclear. Judging by the DNA end, TRBJ2-1 fits better; the J call may be wrong. Germline V CDR1 and CDR2: SGHTA, FQGTGA. The CDR3 is 16 residues long. The CDR3 reads CASSPSSTLNYNEQFF. DNA for the CDR3: TGTGCCAGCAGCCCGAGCTCGACTCTTAACTACAATGAGCAGTTCTTC.

The chain links TRBV6-5 to TRBJ2-5, with 16 positions matching TRBD2. TRBJ2-7 matches the DNA end more closely, so the J call is doubtful. The CDR3 is 19 amino acids. The germline V gene encodes CDR1 MNHEY and CDR2 SVGAGI. The CDR3 region is CASSYSPGLAGGGTYEQYF. CDR3 bases: TGTGCCAGCAGTTACTCACCGGGACTAGCGGGAGGGGGGACCTACGAGCAGTACTTC.

This chain joins TRBV4-1 and TRBJ1-4; TRBD1 agrees at 9 bases. The trim removed 8 bases at V and 4 bases at J, leaving 8 bases unmatched. Per the germline V gene, CDR1 is MGHRA and CDR2 is YSYEKL. This CDR3 is built from 15 residues. CDR3 residues: CASFTPGQGNEKLFF. The CDR3 DNA sequence: TGCGCCAGCTTCACACCGGGACAGGGTAATGAAAAACTGTTTTTT.

Only a few counts were recorded for this clonotype. V and J are TRBV7-7 and TRBJ2-1; 10 bases map to TRBD1. The J call may be incorrect, as the DNA end agrees better with TRBJ2-5. Germline CDR1 is SSHAT and CDR2 is FNYEAQ (reference sequence). The CDR3 is 16 amino acids. The CDR3 is CTSSQRTGGLEETQYF. DNA of the CDR3: TGTACTAGCAGCCAAAGGACAGGGGGATTGGAAGAGACCCAGTACTTC.

This chain links TRBV20-1 with TRBJ2-5; a possible D gene is TRBD1 (5 bases). TRBJ2-7 explains the end of the DNA better; the J call may be wrong. The CDR3 length is 15 residues. CDR1 and CDR2 from the germline V gene are DFQATT and SNEGSKA (reference sequence). The CDR3 loop reads CSATLGVPGFYEQYF. In nucleotides, the CDR3 is TGCAGTGCTACCCTAGGGGTCCCTGGGTTCTACGAGCAGTACTTC.

This clonotype has only a few counts. The V and J genes are TRBV20-1 and TRBJ2-3; D may correspond to TRBD1 or TRBD2 (5 bases each). CDR1 and CDR2 (germline): DFQATT, SNEGSKA (reference sequence). This CDR3 is 15 amino acids long. Trimming removed 3 bases at V and 0 bases at J, with 13 bases between. CDR3 in DNA: TGCAGTGCTAGGGGCGCCGGGACGAGCACAGATACGCAGTATTTT. It yields the protein CSARGAGTSTDTQYF.

This clonotype was picked up a small number of times. This chain uses TRBV10-3 with TRBJ2-1; TRBD1 matches at 12 bases. Trimming cost V 6 bases and J 7 bases; bases outside gene matches: 10. Looked up from germline, CDR1 is ENHRY and CDR2 is SYGVKD. This CDR3 is 16 amino acids long. Here the CDR3 reads CAISPGTGGMGNEQFF. The CDR3 coding sequence is TGTGCCATCAGCCCCGGGACAGGGGGCATGGGGAATGAGCAGTTCTTC.